The rows below give T cell receptor beta chains drawn from one sample of a study of shared clonotypes between healthy human individuals. The protocol was immunoSEQ multiplex PCR, while the TCRdb copy is restricted to in-frame clones and leaves out a portion. Of about 1.1 million clones listed, approximately 75% are singletons. What was sequenced was memory CD4+ T cells from PBMCs. These receptor sequences come from a man younger than 35 in good health. Some clones in this sample may be carry-over from other donors' samples. The CDR3 runs from the conserved cysteine through the conserved F or W. The D gene is left open where the match is weak. Some rows have no size entry. The others give once, few or many, or a class for an expanded clone.

>few|TRBJ2-1|TRBV28|-
CASSPLAEEQFF
TGTGCCAGCAGTCCCTTAGCGGAGGAGCAGTTCTTC
>-|TRBJ1-2|TRBV27|-
CASSSSGQVTYGYTF
-
>-|TRBJ1-1|TRBV29-1|TRBD1
CSVEVDGTGGLTEAFF
TGCAGCGTTGAAGTCGATGGGACAGGGGGCTTGACTGAAGCTTTCTTT
>-|TRBJ1-2|TRBV5-8|-
CASSLDVQGDGYTF
TGTGCCAGCAGCTTGGATGTGCAGGGAGATGGCTACACCTTC
>-|TRBJ1-6|TRBV11-1|-
CASSRLGNSPLHF
TGTGCCAGCAGCCGACTGGGCAATTCACCCCTCCACTTT
>few|TRBJ1-4|TRBV4-2|-
CASSQDPEPLKLFF
TGTGCCAGCAGCCAAGATCCGGAACCCCTGAAACTGTTTTTT
>-|TRBJ2-3|TRBV7-3|-
CASSLSGDAALDTQYF
TGTGCCAGCAGCTTAAGCGGTGACGCAGCTCTAGATACGCAGTATTTT
>-|TRBJ2-5|TRBV28|TRBD2
CASSPGTRGETQYF
TGTGCCAGCAGCCCAGGGACTAGGGGTGAGACCCAGTACTTC
>-|TRBJ2-2|TRBV10-3|TRBD1
CAISGTQGASHTGELFF
TGTGCCATCAGTGGAACCCAGGGGGCGTCGCACACCGGGGAGCTGTTTTTT
>-|TRBJ2-7|TRBV28|-
CASSLGHEQYF
TGTGCCAGCAGCCTAGGCCACGAGCAGTACTTC
>few|TRBJ1-1|TRBV11-3|-
CASSLDGVQAFF
TGTGCCAGCAGCTTGGACGGAGTCCAAGCTTTCTTT
>-|TRBJ2-7|TRBV7-9|TRBD1
CASSPTGTGLFSGEQYF
TGTGCCAGCAGCCCCACCGGGACAGGGCTGTTTAGCGGCGAGCAGTACTTC
>-|TRBJ1-2|TRBV10-3|-
CAADSGYNYGYTF
TGTGCCGCCGACTCCGGATACAACTATGGCTACACCTTC
>-|TRBJ2-5|TRBV2|-
CASSQGGLQETQYF
TGCGCCAGCAGCCAAGGGGGACTCCAAGAGACCCAGTACTTC
>-|TRBJ1-4|TRBV5-1|-
CASSLGAGYNEKLFF
TGCGCCAGCAGCCTCGGGGCGGGGTATAATGAAAAACTGTTTTTT
>few|TRBJ1-4|TRBV5-1|-
CASSLTGGVNEKLFF
TGCGCCAGCAGCTTGACGGGGGGAGTCAATGAAAAACTGTTTTTT
>-|TRBJ1-3|TRBV28|-
CASSLYGNTIYF
TGTGCCAGCAGCTTATACGGTAACACCATATATTTT
>few|TRBJ1-5|TRBV2|-
CASRGGTYPFNQPQHF
TGTGCCAGCAGGGGGGGGACATATCCTTTCAATCAGCCCCAGCATTTT
>few|TRBJ2-1|TRBV5-1|TRBD2
CASSLASGIYEQFF
TGCGCCAGCAGCTTGGCTAGCGGGATCTATGAGCAGTTCTTC
>-|TRBJ2-7|TRBV6-1|-
CASEGVSYEQYF
TGTGCCAGCGAGGGCGTTTCCTACGAGCAGTACTTC
>-|TRBJ2-7|TRBV5-4|-
CASSLGGTHNSYEQYF
TGTGCCAGCAGCTTAGGCGGGACCCATAACTCCTACGAGCAGTACTTC
>-|TRBJ2-1|TRBV2|TRBD1
CATNRDRRNEQFF
TGTGCCACGAACAGGGACAGGCGAAATGAGCAGTTCTTC
>few|TRBJ1-2|TRBV6-5|-
CASSYSPGTAYGYTF
TGTGCCAGCAGTTACTCACCAGGGACGGCGTATGGCTACACCTTC
>-|TRBJ2-2|TRBV18|-
CASSPTGQSNTGELFF
TGTGCCAGCTCACCGACAGGCCAATCGAACACCGGGGAGCTGTTTTTT
>once|TRBJ2-7|TRBV7-8|-
CASSPRTGTLEF
TGTGCCAGCAGCCCCAGGACGGGTACTCTCGAATTC
>-|TRBJ2-2|TRBV10-2|TRBD1
CASSVVTGDTGELFF
TGCGCCAGCAGTGTGGTGACAGGGGACACCGGGGAGCTGTTTTTT
>few|TRBJ2-1|TRBV5-4|-
CASSPPTAISYNEQFF
TGTGCCAGCAGCCCCCCGACAGCGATCTCCTACAATGAGCAGTTCTTC
>-|TRBJ2-1|TRBV5-1|TRBD2
CASSLGAGDYNEQFF
TGCGCCAGCAGCTTGGGAGCGGGAGATTACAATGAGCAGTTCTTC
>-|TRBJ2-7|TRBV4-2|-
CASSHSTGTASYEQYF
TGTGCCAGCAGCCATTCTACCGGGACTGCGTCCTACGAGCAGTACTTC
>-|TRBJ2-1|TRBV4-1|TRBD2
CASSQETSGRPGIF
TGCGCCAGCAGCCAGGAGACTAGCGGGAGGCCGGGGATCTTC
>-|TRBJ2-3|TRBV7-2|-
CASSLMGVTDTQYF
TGTGCCAGCAGCTTAATGGGTGTCACAGATACGCAGTATTTT
>once|TRBJ1-3|TRBV11-1|-
CASSFSDGLRNTIYF
TGTGCCAGCAGCTTCTCCGACGGACTCCGCAACACCATATATTTT
>-|TRBJ2-7|TRBV28|-
CATIVAGNHYEQYF
TGTGCTACTATTGTTGCGGGAAACCACTACGAGCAGTACTTC
>-|TRBJ2-5|TRBV28|-
CASSLLGETQYF
TGTGCCAGCAGTTTACTCGGGGAGACCCAGTACTTC
>-|TRBJ2-1|TRBV4-1|TRBD2
CASSFSGRSFF
TGCGCCAGCAGTTTTAGCGGGAGGTCGTTCTTC
>-|TRBJ2-7|TRBV4-3|-
CASSQAHYYSYEQYF
TGCGCCAGCAGCCAGGCCCACTATTACAGCTACGAGCAGTACTTC
>-|TRBJ2-7|TRBV6-1|-
CASSEGSYEQYF
TGTGCCAGCAGTGAGGGATCCTACGAGCAGTACTTC